Listed below are T cell receptor beta chains from one sample, sequenced in a study of control samples from healthy donors and cancer patients. Clones were sequenced by immunoSEQ multiplex PCR, and TCRdb holds only the in-frame ones, with some missing. This table has roughly 150,000 clones, 80% to 90% appearing once. Sequencing used blood. The receptors come from a man between 18 and 29 years old in good health. Each CDR3 is given with its conserved first and last residue.

j_call v_call cdr3_aa
TRBJ2-7 TRBV7-6 CASSLGTPRQSSYEQYF
TRBJ1-2 TRBV5-6 CASSLKRINYGYTF
TRBJ2-7 TRBV24-1 CATSGGAGEQYF
TRBJ2-6 TRBV5-1 CASSSQYSGANVLTF
TRBJ1-2 TRBV5-4 CASSWTGAPGYTF
TRBJ2-7 TRBV7-2 CASSLVGTYEQYF
TRBJ2-5 TRBV7-2 CASSFNQETQYF
TRBJ2-1 TRBV6-5 CASTRVGNEQFF
TRBJ2-3 TRBV29-1 CSARVAPTSTDTQYF
TRBJ2-7 TRBV4-3 CASSQDRGSYEQYF
TRBJ2-7 TRBV28 CASRGHRGSGEQYF
TRBJ1-5 TRBV7-8 CASSSGTGGGQPQHF